These T cell receptor beta chains were read from a single sample in a study of control samples from healthy donors and cancer patients. Measured with immunoSEQ multiplex PCR; TCRdb has only the in-frame clones, and not every one. The repertoire holds roughly 100,000 clones, 80% to 90% seen once, with under 20% in the top ten. The sequencing input was PBMCs. Receptors originate from a man between 60 and 75 years old with lung cancer. Both conserved end residues are trimmed from each CDR3. Fields, in order: V gene, CDR3 protein.

V: TRBV19
CDR3: ASSRSDRGHYNEQF

V: TRBV2
CDR3: ASSDPGQGGNSPLH

V: TRBV5-6
CDR3: ASSDGQGGYYGYT

V: TRBV28
CDR3: ASSPTGQGLVSPLH

V: TRBV9
CDR3: ASSVGLNLAAIYNEQF

V: TRBV10-1
CDR3: ASSLTGGPTDTQY

V: TRBV3-1/TRBV3-2
CDR3: ASSQAGTGYEQY

V: TRBV10-1
CDR3: ASRPGLKADNEQF

V: TRBV10-1
CDR3: ASSGDRDQPQH

V: TRBV5-1
CDR3: ASSLDGQGGGYT

V: TRBV9
CDR3: ASSVEGAGTEAF

V: TRBV7-2
CDR3: ASSSIAGGPETQY

V: TRBV3-1/TRBV3-2
CDR3: ASSHPRTTRTDTQY

V: TRBV7-3
CDR3: ASRGTGGSYT

V: TRBV18
CDR3: ASSRRTGPETEAF

V: TRBV25-1
CDR3: ASSSGDSANSPLH

V: TRBV6-5
CDR3: ASSLSRGPTDTQY

V: TRBV6-5
CDR3: ASRTGASNQPQH

V: TRBV20-1
CDR3: SASAGFKRGGDTQY

V: TRBV25-1
CDR3: ASSEPLGNYGYT